This TCR beta chain was documented in a study of cytomegalovirus exposure and HLA in healthy donors. Study results and caveats: In a later analysis, TCR association rates varied by HLA locus: DRB1 most, HLA-C fewest. Links to common viral pathogens appeared, in a later analysis, for several of the most significant clusters.

Both 60 Vbeta primers and 13 Jbeta primers went into the PCR. Clones were sequenced by immunoSEQ multiplex PCR, and TCRdb holds only the in-frame ones, with some missing. Found here are roughly 120,000 clones, over 60% of them singletons; the top ten hold roughly 4.4%. Comments on this clone: The antigen is undetermined.

This receptor was taken from a man in his thirties or forties in good health and CMV-seropositive. Sequencing used PBMCs.

The CDR3 nucleotides are TGTGCCAGCTCACCGGGTCAGGGAGGAAGCAATCAGCCCCAGCATTTT. Protein product: CASSPGQGGSNQPQHF. V is TRBV18 and J is TRBJ1-5; maybe TRBD1 (5 bases). The CDR3 loop spans 16 amino acids. Germline V gene sequence: CDR1 KGHSH, CDR2 LQKENI. With 3 bases removed from V and 1 base from J, the gap between germline ends came to 13 bases.